Included here is one T cell receptor (beta chain) sequence, with context. Its antigen is unidentified. This entry comes from a study of early T cells in non-severe SARS-CoV-2 infection. Overall study context: Sequencing input comprised bulk RNA from unsorted whole blood; chain pairing was not available.

V shed 1 base and J shed 5 bases, with 12 bases lying between them. The germline CDR1 and CDR2 sequences are SGHVS and FNYEAQ. The CDR3 spans 15 residues. Each single cDNA molecule received a unique molecular identifier. TCRdb reprocessed the 5' RACE reads with MiXCR, giving one entry per CDR3 protein. The table shows about 59,000 distinct CDR3 sequences, with roughly 13% occurring only once. Study-level results: Sequences matched to VDJdb favored anti-spike CD8 responses, while private and CD4 specificities were missed.

The source material was whole blood, sampled at baseline. This sequence was found in an adult who was a healthcare worker with PCR-confirmed SARS-CoV-2 infection or an uninfected control (not recorded which). The V and J genes are TRBV7-6 and TRBJ1-5; D is undetermined. The CDR3 here is CASSLGPDRDQPQHF. The DNA for the CDR3 is TGTGCCAGCAGCTTAGGACCGGACCGCGATCAGCCCCAGCATTTT.